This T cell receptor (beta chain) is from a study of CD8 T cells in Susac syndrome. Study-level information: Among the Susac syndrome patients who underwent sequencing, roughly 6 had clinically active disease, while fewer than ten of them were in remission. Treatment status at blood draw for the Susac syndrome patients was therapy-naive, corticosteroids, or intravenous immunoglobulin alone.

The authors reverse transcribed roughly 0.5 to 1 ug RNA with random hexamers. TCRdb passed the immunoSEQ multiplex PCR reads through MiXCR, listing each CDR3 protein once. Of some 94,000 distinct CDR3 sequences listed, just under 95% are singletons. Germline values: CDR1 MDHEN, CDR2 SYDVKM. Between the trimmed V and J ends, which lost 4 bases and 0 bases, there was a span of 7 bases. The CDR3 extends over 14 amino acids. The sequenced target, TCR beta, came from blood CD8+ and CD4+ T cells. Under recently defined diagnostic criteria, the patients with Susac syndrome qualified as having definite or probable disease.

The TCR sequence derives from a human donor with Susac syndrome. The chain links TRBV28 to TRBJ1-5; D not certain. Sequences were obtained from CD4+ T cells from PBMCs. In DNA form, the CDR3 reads TGTGCCAGCAGTTGGTTGACTAGCAATCAGCCCCAGCATTTT. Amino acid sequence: CASSWLTSNQPQHF.